This TCR beta chain appears in the sequencing data of a study of T cell responses to AZD1222 COVID-19 vaccine. Study-level points and caveats: Across spike, vaccine-associated CD4 TCRs were found, dominant at 160-218 and 743-854. Repertoires in all cases were sampled only once the peak T cell response had passed. Targeting of unmutated variant regions was reportedly seen in nearly half of spike-specific TCRs. Donors skewed white British and female; clonal diversity was possibly underestimated.

A remark on this clone: Antigen: not known.

TCRdb's copy holds only in-frame clones and misses some; the assay was immunoSEQ multiplex PCR. The sample records about 93,000 clones, around 89% being singletons. Germline-derived CDR1 and CDR2 are SGHTA and FQGNSA. Trimming pared 1 base from V and 5 bases from J, leaving 7 bases between. The CDR3 consists of 13 residues. The material sequenced was peripheral blood, taken 28 days after the second AZD1222 dose. This TCR was recovered from an adult who received the AZD1222 COVID-19 vaccine. The chain carries TRBV7-2 and TRBJ2-3; no definite D call. CDR3 sequence: CASSLGFGDTQYF. CDR3 nucleotide sequence: TGTGCCAGCAGCTTAGGGTTTGGAGATACGCAGTATTTT.